This T cell receptor beta chain was found in a study of T-cell memory formation after mild COVID-19. TCRdb used MiXCR to reprocess the 5' RACE reads, holding one entry per CDR3 protein. This table has 500,000 to 550,000 distinct CDR3 sequences, over 20% appearing once. Germline V lookup: CDR1 SGHRS, CDR2 YFSETQ. This CDR3 has 14 residues. Trimming took off 4 bases at V and 4 bases at J, with 15 bases between the two ends. The receptor was isolated from an adult woman who had mild COVID-19 (a few samples of this study predate the infection). Cell type and time point are not known. Sequencing was carried out using PBMCs or a T cell subset sorted from them (not recorded which). This sequence joins TRBV5-1 and TRBJ2-7; perhaps TRBD2 as D (5 bases). CDR3 region: CASSGGRTLYEQYF. CDR3 coding DNA: TGCGCCAGCAGCGGAGGACGGACCCTATACGAGCAGTACTTC.